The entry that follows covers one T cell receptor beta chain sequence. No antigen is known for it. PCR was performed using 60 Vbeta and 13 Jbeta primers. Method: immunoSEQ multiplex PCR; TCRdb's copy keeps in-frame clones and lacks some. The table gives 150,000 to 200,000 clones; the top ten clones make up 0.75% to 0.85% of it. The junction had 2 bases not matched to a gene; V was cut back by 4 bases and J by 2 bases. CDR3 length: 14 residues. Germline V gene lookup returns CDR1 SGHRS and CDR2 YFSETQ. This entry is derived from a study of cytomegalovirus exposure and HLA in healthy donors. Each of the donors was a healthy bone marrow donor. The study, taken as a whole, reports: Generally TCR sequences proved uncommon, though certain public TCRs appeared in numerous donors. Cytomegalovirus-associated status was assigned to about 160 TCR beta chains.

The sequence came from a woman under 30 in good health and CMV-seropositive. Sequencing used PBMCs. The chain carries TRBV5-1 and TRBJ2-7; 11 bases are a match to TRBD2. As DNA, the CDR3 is TGCGCCAGCAGCGGGACTAGCGGCCCCTACGAGCAGTACTTC. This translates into CASSGTSGPYEQYF.